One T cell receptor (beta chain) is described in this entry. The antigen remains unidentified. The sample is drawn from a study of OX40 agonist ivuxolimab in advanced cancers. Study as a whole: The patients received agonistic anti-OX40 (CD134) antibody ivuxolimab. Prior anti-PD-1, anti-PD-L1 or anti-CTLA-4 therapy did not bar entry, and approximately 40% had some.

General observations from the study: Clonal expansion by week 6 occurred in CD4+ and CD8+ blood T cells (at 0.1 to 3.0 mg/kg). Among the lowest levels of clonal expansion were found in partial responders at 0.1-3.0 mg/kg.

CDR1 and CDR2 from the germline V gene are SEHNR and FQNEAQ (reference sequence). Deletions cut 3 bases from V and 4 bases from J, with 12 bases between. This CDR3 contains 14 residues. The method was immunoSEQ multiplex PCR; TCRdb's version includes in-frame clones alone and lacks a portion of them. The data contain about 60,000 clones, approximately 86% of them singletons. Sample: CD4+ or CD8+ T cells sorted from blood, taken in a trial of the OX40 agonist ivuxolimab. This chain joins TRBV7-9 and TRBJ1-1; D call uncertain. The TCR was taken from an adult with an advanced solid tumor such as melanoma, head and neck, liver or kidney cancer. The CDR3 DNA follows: TGTGCCAGCAGCTTCCCCCGTACAGTCACTGAAGCTTTCTTT. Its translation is CASSFPRTVTEAFF.